This T cell receptor (beta chain) came from a study of blood T cells in healthy people across ages (dated by TCRdb to the mid-2010s). Background for the entire study: In model experiments, template switching captured about one uniquely barcoded TCR beta cDNA molecule for every two T cells. Age-related changes in TCR beta repertoire diversity were measured in the study by deep sequencing normalized with unique cDNA molecular identifiers. The donors were divided into four age groups: young (average about 16 years), middle-aged (about 39), aged (approximately 64) and long-lived (around 87). Donors of different ages were randomly distributed across sequencing lanes to avoid experimental bias. Using the same blood draw, the study looked at two additional independent replicas of 1 million unique cDNA reads for two donors, one aged 18 to 30 and the other aged 80 or older. Broader findings and caveats from the paper: As age increased, observed TCR beta diversity per million T cells dropped in a roughly linear way, and a significant reduction was already evident by age 40. The long-lived group showed more naive CD4+ T cells, fewer expanded clones and increased TCR diversity than the aged group, suggesting age selection. Estimates of total diversity based on one million sequenced T cells were considered lower bounds and underestimates. Because donor CMV infection status was unknown, age-related changes in expanded clonotypes were potentially confounded. Bulk unsorted PBMC profiling prevented conclusive comparison of naive and antigen-experienced compartments. A strong correlation was found between observed TCR beta diversity and the percentage of naive T cells measured by flow cytometry.

Its CDR3 holds 14 amino acids, cysteine through phenylalanine. Just the 42-base CDR3 DNA is kept, in frame starting at base 1. CDR1 and CDR2 (LGHNA, YSLEER) derive from the germline V gene. V and J lose 1 base and 2 bases, and a span of 9 bases separates them. In the case of this clonotype: Its antigen is currently not known. Within one base of it there is no much larger clone, and no base qualities were kept.

The 35 to 40 donors, aged 6 to 90 years, were systemically healthy Caucasian individuals from Russia. Each donor gave 8 to 10 milliliters of peripheral blood, drawn into EDTA-treated Vacutainer tubes. Ficoll-Paque density-gradient centrifugation was used to isolate PBMCs, with at least 7 million per sample. Total RNA was extracted from PBMCs with Trizol reagent, with at least 5 micrograms obtained per sample. The percentages of naive CD45RAhigh/CD27high T cells were determined by flow cytometry on a PBMC aliquot from every donor. The library was generated by 5' RACE. The listed sequencing device is Illumina HiSeq 2500. The second PCR ran for about 6 to 12 cycles and used a J-beta primer mix along with a sample-barcoded 5' primer. A template-switch 5' adaptor carrying 12 random nucleotides introduced a unique molecular identifier onto each TCR beta cDNA molecule. Each sample yielded at least 2.5 million CDR3-containing paired-end reads. First-strand cDNA was synthesized from all RNA with the Mint cDNA synthesis kit, primed by a TRBC-specific oligonucleotide. After uracil-DNA glycosylase treatment, a first 18-cycle PCR used universal primers M1SS and BC2_uni_R on all cDNA. As for how the authors treated the data: For normalization, 1 million high-quality reads, each with a distinct molecular identifier, were randomly selected from each sample. Instead of being binned into consensus sequences, reads with shared molecular identifiers were discarded. MiTCR, with a Q25 quality threshold and the strictest error-elimination algorithm, was used for CDR3 identification, clonotype clustering and error correction. A nonparametric unseen species model with Euler transformation was used to estimate a lower bound on total TCR beta diversity. The public reads were reprocessed in TCRdb via fastp at Q25 and MiXCR, keeping in-frame beta chains. Each entry merges the rows of one CDR3 protein and shows their most common DNA and genes. Clone size and V and J calls follow TCRdb, not the original study. The sample records over 1,500,000 distinct CDR3 sequences, 49% of which are singletons. Less than 2.5% of the sample lies in the top ten.

The chain employs TRBV4-3 and TRBJ2-7; the D segment could be TRBD1, given 6 matching bases. The specimen sequenced was blood. The source of this sequence is a woman in her forties in good health. The DNA is as follows: TGCGCCAGCAGCCAAGCCGAGGGGGCCTACGAGCAGTACTTC. Its coded protein is CASSQAEGAYEQYF.